These 8 T cell receptor beta chains originate from one sample sequenced in a study of blood T cell repertoires in COVID-19. Sequenced by immunoSEQ multiplex PCR; TCRdb stores in-frame clones only, minus some. Of around 280,000 clones in the sample, 90% were seen once. The material sequenced was PBMCs or T cells enriched from blood (not recorded which). These receptor sequences come from a woman between 18 and 29 years old with acute COVID-19.

The CDR3 loop reads CASSYRTKSTDYGYTF. DNA for the CDR3: TGTGCCAGCAGTTACCGGACTAAGAGTACAGACTATGGCTACACCTTC. The chain joins TRBV6-5 to TRBJ1-2; D is ambiguous. Germline V gene lookup returns CDR1 MNHEY and CDR2 SVGAGI. V was clipped by 2 bases and J by 3 bases, with 16 bases between them. This CDR3 contains 16 residues.

Only one count was recorded for this clone. This chain joins TRBV11-2 and TRBJ2-1, with 11 nucleotides matching TRBD2. The CDR3 is 14 amino acids. Germline V gene lookup returns CDR1 SGHAT and CDR2 FQNNGV. V shed 6 bases and J 5 bases; nucleotides not matched to a gene: 3. DNA for the CDR3: TGTGCCAGCAGTTCACTAGCGGGAGACAATGAGCAGTTCTTC. This gives the protein CASSSLAGDNEQFF.

The chain carries TRBV15 and TRBJ2-7, with TRBD2 matching over 8 bases. Germline loops: CDR1 LNHNV, CDR2 YYDKDF (reference sequence). Trimming cost V 1 base and J 2 bases; bases outside gene matches: 4. This CDR3 has 15 residues. In nucleotides, the CDR3 is TGTGCCACCAGCAGAGCCAGCGGGAGAGCCTACGAGCAGTACTTC. It is translated as CATSRASGRAYEQYF.

V and J are TRBV5-1 and TRBJ2-7; 8 bases align to TRBD1. This CDR3 is built from 14 residues. The ends lost 1 base at V and 6 bases at J; junction bases unmatched: 6. From germline, CDR1 is SGHRS and CDR2 YFSETQ. CDR3 protein: CASSLYNRGSEQYF. CDR3 coding DNA: TGCGCCAGCAGCTTGTATAACAGGGGGAGCGAGCAGTACTTC. The full variable domain, with the rest looked up from reference TRBV5-1 and TRBJ2-7, is KAGVTQTPRYLIKTRGQQVTLSCSPISGHRSVSWYQQTPGQGLQFLFEYFSETQRNKGNFPGRFSGRQFSNSRSEMNVSTLELGDSALYLCASSLYNRGSEQYFGPGTRLTVT.

J is TRBJ1-1 and V is TRBV7-9; perhaps TRBD1 as D (5 bases). This CDR3 region has 13 residues. The ends were cut back, 5 bases at V and 5 bases at J, with 12 bases in the middle. CDR1 SEHNR and CDR2 FQNEAQ come from the germline V gene (reference sequence). CDR3 in DNA: TGTGCCAGCAGCGTCCAGGGAAGGACTGAAGCTTTCTTT. As protein: CASSVQGRTEAFF. The full variable domain, in which reference TRBV7-9 and TRBJ1-1 provide the parts outside the CDR3, is DTGVSQNPRHKITKRGQNVTFRCDPISEHNRLYWYRQTLGQGPEFLTYFQNEAQLEKSRLLSDRFSAERPKGSFSTLEIQRTEQGDSAMYLCASSVQGRTEAFFGQGTRLTVV.

The chain uses TRBV28 and TRBJ1-2, with D hard to call. This CDR3 comprises 15 residues. Trimming stripped 7 bases from V and 1 base from J, with 16 bases between. Germline V gene data show CDR1 as MDHEN and CDR2 as SYDVKM. This CDR3 is CASTPRRAVNYGYTF. The CDR3 DNA reads as TGTGCCAGCACCCCGCGGCGGGCGGTTAACTATGGCTACACCTTC.

The genes are TRBV18 and TRBJ2-7, with a possible D match to TRBD1 (5 bases). Germline V CDR1 and CDR2: KGHSH, LQKENI. The germline V and J ends were trimmed by 0 bases and 3 bases, with 12 bases remaining between them. The CDR3 extends over 15 amino acids. DNA for the CDR3: TGTGCCAGCTCACCACCTGGTGCGACAGACTACGAGCAGTACTTC. Its translation: CASSPPGATDYEQYF.

The V call is TRBV27, the J call TRBJ1-1; D is unclear. V was clipped by 2 bases and J by 5 bases, with 12 bases between them. This CDR3 has 14 amino acids. Germline values: CDR1 MNHEY, CDR2 SMNVEV (reference sequence). The CDR3, as DNA: TGTGCCAGCAGTTTAGGCAGACTTGGGACTGAAGCTTTCTTT. Translation: CASSLGRLGTEAFF.